This T cell receptor (beta chain) was identified during a study of T cells in localized non-small cell lung cancer. Assay: immunoSEQ multiplex PCR; the TCRdb copy retains only in-frame clones and omits some. The sample has roughly 84,000 clones; around 90% are singletons. Findings of the study overall: As only one tumor region underwent sequencing, heterogeneity remains possible.

Regarding this clone: Its antigen is undetermined.

Deletions cut 6 bases from V and 0 bases from J, with 8 bases between. The CDR3 runs 13 residues. CDR1 and CDR2 (germline): SGHTA, FQGNSA. This clonotype originated in a woman aged 40-75 years with stage I squamous cell lung carcinoma. The source was peripheral blood, collected before any cancer treatment. This chain joins TRBV7-2 and TRBJ1-1; perhaps TRBD1 as D (5 bases). The CDR3 region has the DNA TGTGCCAGCAGTCGGGGCCTGAACACTGAAGCTTTCTTT. It translates to CASSRGLNTEAFF.